Listed below are T cell receptor beta chains from one sample, sequenced in a study of blood T cells in healthy people across ages. Each CDR3 protein is one row after TCRdb ran MiXCR on the 5' RACE reads. The data show 650,000 to 1,000,000 distinct CDR3 sequences, around 34% seen once. The sample comprised blood. Receptor source: a man younger than 35 in good health. Each CDR3 is given with its conserved first and last residue. Each record gives: V gene, clone size, J gene, D gene, CDR3 DNA, CDR3 protein. The D gene is left open where the match is weak. Expanded clones are given a class, and other clones once, few, many or no size at all.

V gene: TRBV12-3/TRBV12-4
clone size: few
J gene: TRBJ1-5
D gene: NA
CDR3 DNA: TGTGCCAGCAGTTTCGGCAGGCATAGCAATCAGCCCCAGCATTTT
CDR3 protein: CASSFGRHSNQPQHF

V gene: TRBV4-3
clone size: NA
J gene: TRBJ2-7
D gene: TRBD2
CDR3 DNA: TGCGCCGGCAGCCAAGAGATTAGCGGGAGCGAGCAGTACTTC
CDR3 protein: CAGSQEISGSEQYF

V gene: TRBV21-1
clone size: NA
J gene: TRBJ1-2
D gene: NA
CDR3 DNA: TGTGCCAGCAACACCACCGGAAACACGGGGGTCTGCGGCTACACCTTC
CDR3 protein: CASNTTGNTGVCGYTF

V gene: TRBV3-1
clone size: NA
J gene: TRBJ1-4
D gene: NA
CDR3 DNA: TGTGCCAGCAGCCAAGAGAAATTGGTTAATGAAAAACTGTTTTTT
CDR3 protein: CASSQEKLVNEKLFF

V gene: TRBV20-1
clone size: NA
J gene: TRBJ1-2
D gene: TRBD1
CDR3 DNA: TGCAGTGCTCCAGCTGGGCAGGGGGCGACTGGCTACACCTTC
CDR3 protein: CSAPAGQGATGYTF

V gene: TRBV6-2/TRBV6-3
clone size: few
J gene: TRBJ2-7
D gene: NA
CDR3 DNA: TGTGCCAGCAGCCTCGGGACCTTCGACGAGCAGTACTTC
CDR3 protein: CASSLGTFDEQYF

V gene: TRBV12-3/TRBV12-4
clone size: NA
J gene: TRBJ2-7
D gene: TRBD2
CDR3 DNA: TGTGCCAGCAGTTCAGGACTAGCGGGAAATCCATACGAGCAGTACTTC
CDR3 protein: CASSSGLAGNPYEQYF

V gene: TRBV3-1
clone size: few
J gene: TRBJ2-1
D gene: NA
CDR3 DNA: TGTGCCAGCAGCCGCCCAGGAGCAGGACGTCTTGAGCAGTTCTTC
CDR3 protein: CASSRPGAGRLEQFF

V gene: TRBV4-2
clone size: many
J gene: TRBJ2-7
D gene: NA
CDR3 DNA: TGTGCCAGCAGCCAAGTAGGGACAGCGGGACTATACGAGCAGTACTTC
CDR3 protein: CASSQVGTAGLYEQYF

V gene: TRBV9
clone size: NA
J gene: TRBJ2-3
D gene: TRBD2
CDR3 DNA: TGTGCCAGCGGGGCGGGGGGTCTCACAGATACGCAGTATTTT
CDR3 protein: CASGAGGLTDTQYF

V gene: TRBV7-2
clone size: NA
J gene: TRBJ1-5
D gene: NA
CDR3 DNA: TGTGCCAGCAGCTCCGGGGCGTATAGCAATCAGCCCCAGCATTTT
CDR3 protein: CASSSGAYSNQPQHF

V gene: TRBV12-3/TRBV12-4
clone size: few
J gene: TRBJ2-3
D gene: TRBD2
CDR3 DNA: TGTGCCAGCAGTTCACCGGGACTAGCGGGGCCGAGCACAGATACGCAGTATTTT
CDR3 protein: CASSSPGLAGPSTDTQYF

V gene: TRBV6-2/TRBV6-3
clone size: NA
J gene: TRBJ1-4
D gene: NA
CDR3 DNA: TGTGCCAGCAGGATGGGACAATCCAATGAAAAACTGTTTTTT
CDR3 protein: CASRMGQSNEKLFF

V gene: TRBV7-8
clone size: NA
J gene: TRBJ1-4
D gene: TRBD1
CDR3 DNA: TGTGCCAACAGGCGAATAGGGGGCCGACAAAAACTGTTTTTT
CDR3 protein: CANRRIGGRQKLFF

V gene: TRBV10-3
clone size: NA
J gene: TRBJ2-7
D gene: TRBD1
CDR3 DNA: TGTGCCATCAGCGGGACAGGGAGAGCCTACGAGCAGTACTTC
CDR3 protein: CAISGTGRAYEQYF

V gene: TRBV25-1
clone size: NA
J gene: TRBJ2-3
D gene: TRBD2
CDR3 DNA: TGTGCCAGCAGTGAATATTGGGGGCAGGGCCCCGGCGGGGGGGCCGCAGATACGCAGTATTTT
CDR3 protein: CASSEYWGQGPGGGAADTQYF

V gene: TRBV5-1
clone size: many
J gene: TRBJ2-5
D gene: TRBD2
CDR3 DNA: TGCGCCAGCACCTTTGGGGGGGTGTGGGGACAAGAGACCCAGTACTTC
CDR3 protein: CASTFGGVWGQETQYF

V gene: TRBV20-1
clone size: NA
J gene: TRBJ1-1
D gene: TRBD1
CDR3 DNA: TGCAGTGCTATCCCCCCGACAGGGGGCTGGACTGAAGCTTTCTTT
CDR3 protein: CSAIPPTGGWTEAFF

V gene: TRBV12-3/TRBV12-4
clone size: NA
J gene: TRBJ1-5
D gene: NA
CDR3 DNA: TGTGCCAGCAGTTTAGTGGGTTGGGGCAGGTTGAGCAATCAGCCCCAGCATTTT
CDR3 protein: CASSLVGWGRLSNQPQHF

V gene: TRBV4-3
clone size: NA
J gene: TRBJ1-2
D gene: NA
CDR3 DNA: TGCGCCAGCAGCCAAAAGGGACGACGACTTAACTATGGCTACACCTTC
CDR3 protein: CASSQKGRRLNYGYTF

V gene: TRBV18
clone size: NA
J gene: TRBJ1-1
D gene: NA
CDR3 DNA: TGTGCCAGCTCACTGACACAGGAGGACACTGAAGCTTTCTTT
CDR3 protein: CASSLTQEDTEAFF

V gene: TRBV7-2
clone size: NA
J gene: TRBJ2-7
D gene: NA
CDR3 DNA: TGTGCCAGCAGCTCCCGTCTCTCCGAGCAGTACTTC
CDR3 protein: CASSSRLSEQYF

V gene: TRBV6-6
clone size: NA
J gene: TRBJ2-7
D gene: NA
CDR3 DNA: TGTGCCACCAGGGGAGGGGGCCCTTACAATGAGCAGTACTTC
CDR3 protein: CATRGGGPYNEQYF

V gene: TRBV4-1
clone size: NA
J gene: TRBJ2-2
D gene: NA
CDR3 DNA: TGCGCCAGCAGCCAAGATAGGCGGGGGCCTATCACCGGGGAGCCGTTTTTT
CDR3 protein: CASSQDRRGPITGEPFF

V gene: TRBV10-3
clone size: NA
J gene: TRBJ1-1
D gene: TRBD1
CDR3 DNA: TGTGCCATCAGGGAGGGACAGGGGAACACTGAAGCTTTCTTT
CDR3 protein: CAIREGQGNTEAFF

V gene: TRBV27
clone size: NA
J gene: TRBJ1-2
D gene: NA
CDR3 DNA: TGTGCCAGCAGACGACCAGCAACAGTCGAATCTCCGGGAGGCTACACCTTC
CDR3 protein: CASRRPATVESPGGYTF

V gene: TRBV7-9
clone size: few
J gene: TRBJ1-2
D gene: TRBD1
CDR3 DNA: TGTGCCAGCAGCTTCCACCGGACAGGAGCTAACTATGGCTACACCTTC
CDR3 protein: CASSFHRTGANYGYTF

V gene: TRBV4-2
clone size: NA
J gene: TRBJ2-3
D gene: TRBD2
CDR3 DNA: TGTGCCAGCAGCCAACGTAGCGGGGGGGCGGATACGCAGTATTTT
CDR3 protein: CASSQRSGGADTQYF

V gene: TRBV11-2
clone size: NA
J gene: TRBJ1-1
D gene: TRBD1
CDR3 DNA: TGTGCCAGCAGCGCCCAGGGGGGTGGCAACACTGAAGCTTTCTTT
CDR3 protein: CASSAQGGGNTEAFF

V gene: TRBV7-2
clone size: NA
J gene: TRBJ2-1
D gene: TRBD1
CDR3 DNA: TGTGCCAGCAGCAGACGGGGACAGGGAAATGAGCAGTTCTTC
CDR3 protein: CASSRRGQGNEQFF

V gene: TRBV5-5
clone size: NA
J gene: TRBJ1-4
D gene: NA
CDR3 DNA: TGTGCCAGCAGCTTGAGGGCAGGACGGGAAAAACTGTTTTTT
CDR3 protein: CASSLRAGREKLFF

V gene: TRBV6-2/TRBV6-3
clone size: few
J gene: TRBJ2-1
D gene: NA
CDR3 DNA: TGTGCCAGCAGTTACGAGGCGGGCTCCTACAATGAGCAGTTCTTC
CDR3 protein: CASSYEAGSYNEQFF

V gene: TRBV12-3/TRBV12-4
clone size: NA
J gene: TRBJ2-6
D gene: NA
CDR3 DNA: TGTGCCAGCACGCTCAGGGTAGGCTCTGGGGCCAACGTCCTGACTTTC
CDR3 protein: CASTLRVGSGANVLTF

V gene: TRBV7-2
clone size: few
J gene: TRBJ1-1
D gene: NA
CDR3 DNA: TGTGCCAGCAGCTCCCTACAGGGACGGACTGAAGCTTTCTTT
CDR3 protein: CASSSLQGRTEAFF

V gene: TRBV4-1
clone size: many
J gene: TRBJ1-2
D gene: TRBD1
CDR3 DNA: TGCGCCAGCAGCCAAGAGGGGACAGTTAACTATGGCTACACCTTC
CDR3 protein: CASSQEGTVNYGYTF

V gene: TRBV9
clone size: NA
J gene: TRBJ2-5
D gene: NA
CDR3 DNA: TGTGCCAGCAATCCCCCAGGCGGGGGCCACAATGAGCAGTACTTC
CDR3 protein: CASNPPGGGHNEQYF

V gene: TRBV28
clone size: NA
J gene: TRBJ2-3
D gene: TRBD2
CDR3 DNA: TGTGCCAGCAGTTTTCAGGCTAGCGGGGGGGCTCGTGGTACAGATACGCAGTATTTT
CDR3 protein: CASSFQASGGARGTDTQYF

V gene: TRBV12-3/TRBV12-4
clone size: NA
J gene: TRBJ2-7
D gene: NA
CDR3 DNA: TGCGTCTCAGGGCCGTCTACCTACGAGCAGTACTTC
CDR3 protein: CVSGPSTYEQYF

V gene: TRBV5-1
clone size: NA
J gene: TRBJ2-5
D gene: NA
CDR3 DNA: TGCGCCAGCAGCCACGAAGGGGTACCCCACAATGAGCAGTACTTC
CDR3 protein: CASSHEGVPHNEQYF

V gene: TRBV20-1
clone size: NA
J gene: TRBJ1-4
D gene: TRBD1
CDR3 DNA: TGCAGTGCTCGACAGGGGGCGCGTGAAAAACTGTTTTTT
CDR3 protein: CSARQGAREKLFF

V gene: TRBV6-6
clone size: few
J gene: TRBJ2-1
D gene: NA
CDR3 DNA: TGTGCCAGCAGTAAGTTAAGAGGAGGGTTGGATGAGCAGTTCTTC
CDR3 protein: CASSKLRGGLDEQFF

V gene: TRBV6-2/TRBV6-3
clone size: NA
J gene: TRBJ2-3
D gene: NA
CDR3 DNA: TGTGCCAGCAGTTATTCAGGGGGACTCACAGATACGCAGTATTTT
CDR3 protein: CASSYSGGLTDTQYF

V gene: TRBV9
clone size: few
J gene: TRBJ1-6
D gene: NA
CDR3 DNA: TGTGCCAGCAGCGTAGCCCCCGGTTCACCCCTCCACTTT
CDR3 protein: CASSVAPGSPLHF

V gene: TRBV4-3
clone size: once
J gene: TRBJ2-7
D gene: NA
CDR3 DNA: TGCGCCAGCAGCCAGACCCTCTTGGAGAGTGACGAGCAGTACTTC
CDR3 protein: CASSQTLLESDEQYF

V gene: TRBV20-1
clone size: NA
J gene: TRBJ2-7
D gene: NA
CDR3 DNA: TGCAGTGTCTCAAGTGGGGGCGATTCCTACGAGCAGTACTTC
CDR3 protein: CSVSSGGDSYEQYF

V gene: TRBV27
clone size: few
J gene: TRBJ2-1
D gene: NA
CDR3 DNA: TGTGCCAGCAGTCCGGGACCGGGTGGGAATGAGCAGTTCTTC
CDR3 protein: CASSPGPGGNEQFF

V gene: TRBV7-2
clone size: NA
J gene: TRBJ2-3
D gene: NA
CDR3 DNA: TGTGCCAGCAGCCAAATCCGGGTGGGCACAGATACGCAGTATTTT
CDR3 protein: CASSQIRVGTDTQYF

V gene: TRBV4-3
clone size: NA
J gene: TRBJ1-5
D gene: NA
CDR3 DNA: TGCGCCAGCAGCCAAGAGGCGGCAGGGCCTCTCGCCAATCAGCCCCAGCATTTT
CDR3 protein: CASSQEAAGPLANQPQHF